This T cell receptor beta chain was recovered during a study of T cell responses to AZD1222 COVID-19 vaccine. Some clones are missing from TCRdb's copy, which holds only in-frame ones; the method was immunoSEQ multiplex PCR. The repertoire consists of around 150,000 clones, with 75% to 95% occurring once and the leading ten covering about 3.3%. This CDR3 region has 15 residues. Germline V gives CDR1 MNHEY, CDR2 SVGAGI. The trim removed 6 bases at V and 5 bases at J, leaving 10 bases unmatched. The receptor was derived from an adult who received the AZD1222 COVID-19 vaccine. The rearrangement joins TRBV6-5 to TRBJ1-5; TRBD1 agrees at 7 bases. Source: peripheral blood, taken 28 days after the second AZD1222 dose. For the CDR3, the DNA is TGTGCCAGCAGCCTGGAGGGGGCTGGGGATCAGCCCCAGCATTTT. This sequence encodes CASSLEGAGDQPQHF.